Detailed here is one TCR beta chain. The antigen it recognizes is unknown. There are no base qualities to consult, and no much larger clone falls within one base. From cysteine to phenylalanine, the CDR3 is 14 amino acids long. Kept here is only the CDR3 DNA, which spans 42 bases and is read in frame from base 1. In the germline V gene (reference sequence), CDR1 corresponds to SGHNT and CDR2 to YYREEE. Trimming takes 3 bases from V and 0 bases from J, and the germline ends sit 8 bases apart. Single viable CD3+CD4+CD8-CD45RO+ cells were sorted as memory CD4+ T cells on a FACSAria II. CMV serostatus was assessed using a Roche Elecsys assay, by which serum IgG against CMV pp150, pp28, p38 and p52 was detected. After thawing, total CD4+ T cells were enriched by positive selection with CD4 magnetic microbeads. The samples came from a different study that was designed specifically to examine the CD4+ T cell memory repertoire. Following standard operating procedures, peripheral blood mononuclear cells were isolated and cryopreserved, while serum was kept at -80 degrees C. CD3-PerCP (BW264/56), CD4-APC (RPA-T4), CD45RO-PE (UCHT1) and CD8-Pacific Orange (3B5) antibodies were used for staining, and non-viable cells were excluded with Sytox blue.

These data belong to a study of memory CD4+ T cells and cytomegalovirus serostatus (dated by TCRdb to between 2018 and 2021). As for the study more broadly: The 33 healthy Belgian adults in the cohort included 9 who were CMV seropositive and 24 who were CMV seronegative. The study sequenced CD4+ memory TCRbeta repertoires of a Belgian cohort with known cytomegalovirus serostatus to replicate a published TCR-based CMV serostatus classifier. Results the study describes overall, beyond this receptor: Unlike the original study, which covered naive and memory CD4+ and CD8+ populations, the Belgian study sequenced only CD4+CD45RO+ memory cells. Results were interpreted as suggesting that the CMV-associated TCR signature is largely present in the CD4+ memory repertoire. For predicting CMV serostatus, the median bootstrapped AUC was 0.95 using the original framework and around 0.91 using a US-trained random forest. Among the 150 to 200 previously reported CMV-associated TCRbeta sequences, 60 to 70 showed up in the CD4+ memory repertoires, with each one found in between one and five individuals. A median bootstrapped AUC of around 0.94 with a 95% CI of 0.76-1.00 was achieved on the Belgian cohort by the original-framework classifier.

Genomic DNA was extracted from sorted cells with the Quick-DNA Microprep Kit. Amplification of TCRbeta DNA was done with the immunoSEQ hsTCRbeta kit, following the protocol from the manufacturer. An Illumina MiSeq instrument was used to sequence the TCRbeta libraries. As for the original processing: Once out-of-frame sequences had been removed, approximately 2,000,000 distinct TCRbeta sequences were left, which works out to an average of roughly 67,000 per individual. Each individual was scored using the number of some 150 previously reported CMV-associated TCRbeta sequences that the individual carried and the total number of productive distinct TCRbeta sequences. A beta-binomial model was reimplemented in Python, and scikit-learn random forests with default parameters were trained on US cohort data. Classifier performance on the Belgian cohort was summarized as median AUC with percentile confidence intervals over 10,000 bootstrap iterations. TCRdb obtained this table from immuneACCESS and retained in-frame rearrangements with V and J assigned. These tables miss some clones; where compared with another copy, unresolved V genes account for less than half of the shortfall, and the remainder is unexplained. That table is the source of V, J and clone size, and D and trimming were worked out from the DNA. The sample yields approximately 88,000 clones; 75% to 90% were counted once. About 3.6% of the sample is in the top ten clones.

The sample comprised memory CD4+ T cells from blood. The source is an adult in good health and CMV-seropositive. This sequence uses TRBV5-4 and TRBJ2-3; no D gene can be assigned with confidence. The CDR3 loop reads CASSWQASTDTQYF. The base sequence is TGTGCCAGCAGCTGGCAGGCAAGCACAGATACGCAGTATTTT.